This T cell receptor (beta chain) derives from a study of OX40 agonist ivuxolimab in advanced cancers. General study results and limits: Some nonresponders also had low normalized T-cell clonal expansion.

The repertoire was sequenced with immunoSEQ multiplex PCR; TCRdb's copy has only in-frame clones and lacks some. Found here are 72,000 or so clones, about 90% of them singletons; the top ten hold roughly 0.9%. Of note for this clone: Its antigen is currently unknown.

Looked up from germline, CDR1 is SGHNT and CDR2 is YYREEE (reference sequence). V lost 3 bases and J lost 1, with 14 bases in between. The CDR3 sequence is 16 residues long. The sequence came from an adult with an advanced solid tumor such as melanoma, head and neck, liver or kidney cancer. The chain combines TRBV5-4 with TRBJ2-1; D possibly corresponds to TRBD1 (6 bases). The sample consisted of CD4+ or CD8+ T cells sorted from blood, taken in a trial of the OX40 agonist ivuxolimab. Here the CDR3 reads CASSSHRVLSYNEQFF. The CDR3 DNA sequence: TGTGCCAGCAGCTCCCACAGGGTACTATCCTACAATGAGCAGTTCTTC. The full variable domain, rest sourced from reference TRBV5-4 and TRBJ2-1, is ETGVTQSPTHLIKTRGQQVTLRCSSQSGHNTVSWYQQALGQGPQFIFQYYREEENGRGNFPPRFSGLQFPNYSSELNVNALELDDSALYLCASSSHRVLSYNEQFFGPGTRLTVL.